One T cell receptor (beta chain) is described in this entry. What it binds is not known. These data come from a study of cytomegalovirus exposure and HLA in healthy donors. Regarding the study as a whole: The TCR clusters that emerged in the first cohort tended, a later analysis found, to co-occur in the 110 or so validation repertoires. Cytomegalovirus status, reportedly, was diagnosed with high specificity and sensitivity by the classifier. Researchers counted over 150 TCR beta chains as cytomegalovirus-associated.

Measured with immunoSEQ multiplex PCR; TCRdb has only the in-frame clones, and not every one. The table records tens of thousands of clones, 90% to 97% of them present only once. The V and J ends lost 5 bases and 5 bases, in that order; junction bases with no gene match: 11. Germline V CDR1 and CDR2: SEHNR, FQNEAQ (reference sequence). This CDR3 spans 16 amino acids. Sequencing was performed on PBMCs. The chain is built from TRBV7-9 and TRBJ2-1, with TRBD2 matching over 8 bases. The receptor's source is a man younger than 30 in good health and CMV-seronegative. The CDR3 sequence: CASSPASGSLDNEQFF. The DNA for the CDR3 is TGTGCCAGCAGCCCCGCAAGCGGGAGTTTAGACAATGAGCAGTTCTTC.